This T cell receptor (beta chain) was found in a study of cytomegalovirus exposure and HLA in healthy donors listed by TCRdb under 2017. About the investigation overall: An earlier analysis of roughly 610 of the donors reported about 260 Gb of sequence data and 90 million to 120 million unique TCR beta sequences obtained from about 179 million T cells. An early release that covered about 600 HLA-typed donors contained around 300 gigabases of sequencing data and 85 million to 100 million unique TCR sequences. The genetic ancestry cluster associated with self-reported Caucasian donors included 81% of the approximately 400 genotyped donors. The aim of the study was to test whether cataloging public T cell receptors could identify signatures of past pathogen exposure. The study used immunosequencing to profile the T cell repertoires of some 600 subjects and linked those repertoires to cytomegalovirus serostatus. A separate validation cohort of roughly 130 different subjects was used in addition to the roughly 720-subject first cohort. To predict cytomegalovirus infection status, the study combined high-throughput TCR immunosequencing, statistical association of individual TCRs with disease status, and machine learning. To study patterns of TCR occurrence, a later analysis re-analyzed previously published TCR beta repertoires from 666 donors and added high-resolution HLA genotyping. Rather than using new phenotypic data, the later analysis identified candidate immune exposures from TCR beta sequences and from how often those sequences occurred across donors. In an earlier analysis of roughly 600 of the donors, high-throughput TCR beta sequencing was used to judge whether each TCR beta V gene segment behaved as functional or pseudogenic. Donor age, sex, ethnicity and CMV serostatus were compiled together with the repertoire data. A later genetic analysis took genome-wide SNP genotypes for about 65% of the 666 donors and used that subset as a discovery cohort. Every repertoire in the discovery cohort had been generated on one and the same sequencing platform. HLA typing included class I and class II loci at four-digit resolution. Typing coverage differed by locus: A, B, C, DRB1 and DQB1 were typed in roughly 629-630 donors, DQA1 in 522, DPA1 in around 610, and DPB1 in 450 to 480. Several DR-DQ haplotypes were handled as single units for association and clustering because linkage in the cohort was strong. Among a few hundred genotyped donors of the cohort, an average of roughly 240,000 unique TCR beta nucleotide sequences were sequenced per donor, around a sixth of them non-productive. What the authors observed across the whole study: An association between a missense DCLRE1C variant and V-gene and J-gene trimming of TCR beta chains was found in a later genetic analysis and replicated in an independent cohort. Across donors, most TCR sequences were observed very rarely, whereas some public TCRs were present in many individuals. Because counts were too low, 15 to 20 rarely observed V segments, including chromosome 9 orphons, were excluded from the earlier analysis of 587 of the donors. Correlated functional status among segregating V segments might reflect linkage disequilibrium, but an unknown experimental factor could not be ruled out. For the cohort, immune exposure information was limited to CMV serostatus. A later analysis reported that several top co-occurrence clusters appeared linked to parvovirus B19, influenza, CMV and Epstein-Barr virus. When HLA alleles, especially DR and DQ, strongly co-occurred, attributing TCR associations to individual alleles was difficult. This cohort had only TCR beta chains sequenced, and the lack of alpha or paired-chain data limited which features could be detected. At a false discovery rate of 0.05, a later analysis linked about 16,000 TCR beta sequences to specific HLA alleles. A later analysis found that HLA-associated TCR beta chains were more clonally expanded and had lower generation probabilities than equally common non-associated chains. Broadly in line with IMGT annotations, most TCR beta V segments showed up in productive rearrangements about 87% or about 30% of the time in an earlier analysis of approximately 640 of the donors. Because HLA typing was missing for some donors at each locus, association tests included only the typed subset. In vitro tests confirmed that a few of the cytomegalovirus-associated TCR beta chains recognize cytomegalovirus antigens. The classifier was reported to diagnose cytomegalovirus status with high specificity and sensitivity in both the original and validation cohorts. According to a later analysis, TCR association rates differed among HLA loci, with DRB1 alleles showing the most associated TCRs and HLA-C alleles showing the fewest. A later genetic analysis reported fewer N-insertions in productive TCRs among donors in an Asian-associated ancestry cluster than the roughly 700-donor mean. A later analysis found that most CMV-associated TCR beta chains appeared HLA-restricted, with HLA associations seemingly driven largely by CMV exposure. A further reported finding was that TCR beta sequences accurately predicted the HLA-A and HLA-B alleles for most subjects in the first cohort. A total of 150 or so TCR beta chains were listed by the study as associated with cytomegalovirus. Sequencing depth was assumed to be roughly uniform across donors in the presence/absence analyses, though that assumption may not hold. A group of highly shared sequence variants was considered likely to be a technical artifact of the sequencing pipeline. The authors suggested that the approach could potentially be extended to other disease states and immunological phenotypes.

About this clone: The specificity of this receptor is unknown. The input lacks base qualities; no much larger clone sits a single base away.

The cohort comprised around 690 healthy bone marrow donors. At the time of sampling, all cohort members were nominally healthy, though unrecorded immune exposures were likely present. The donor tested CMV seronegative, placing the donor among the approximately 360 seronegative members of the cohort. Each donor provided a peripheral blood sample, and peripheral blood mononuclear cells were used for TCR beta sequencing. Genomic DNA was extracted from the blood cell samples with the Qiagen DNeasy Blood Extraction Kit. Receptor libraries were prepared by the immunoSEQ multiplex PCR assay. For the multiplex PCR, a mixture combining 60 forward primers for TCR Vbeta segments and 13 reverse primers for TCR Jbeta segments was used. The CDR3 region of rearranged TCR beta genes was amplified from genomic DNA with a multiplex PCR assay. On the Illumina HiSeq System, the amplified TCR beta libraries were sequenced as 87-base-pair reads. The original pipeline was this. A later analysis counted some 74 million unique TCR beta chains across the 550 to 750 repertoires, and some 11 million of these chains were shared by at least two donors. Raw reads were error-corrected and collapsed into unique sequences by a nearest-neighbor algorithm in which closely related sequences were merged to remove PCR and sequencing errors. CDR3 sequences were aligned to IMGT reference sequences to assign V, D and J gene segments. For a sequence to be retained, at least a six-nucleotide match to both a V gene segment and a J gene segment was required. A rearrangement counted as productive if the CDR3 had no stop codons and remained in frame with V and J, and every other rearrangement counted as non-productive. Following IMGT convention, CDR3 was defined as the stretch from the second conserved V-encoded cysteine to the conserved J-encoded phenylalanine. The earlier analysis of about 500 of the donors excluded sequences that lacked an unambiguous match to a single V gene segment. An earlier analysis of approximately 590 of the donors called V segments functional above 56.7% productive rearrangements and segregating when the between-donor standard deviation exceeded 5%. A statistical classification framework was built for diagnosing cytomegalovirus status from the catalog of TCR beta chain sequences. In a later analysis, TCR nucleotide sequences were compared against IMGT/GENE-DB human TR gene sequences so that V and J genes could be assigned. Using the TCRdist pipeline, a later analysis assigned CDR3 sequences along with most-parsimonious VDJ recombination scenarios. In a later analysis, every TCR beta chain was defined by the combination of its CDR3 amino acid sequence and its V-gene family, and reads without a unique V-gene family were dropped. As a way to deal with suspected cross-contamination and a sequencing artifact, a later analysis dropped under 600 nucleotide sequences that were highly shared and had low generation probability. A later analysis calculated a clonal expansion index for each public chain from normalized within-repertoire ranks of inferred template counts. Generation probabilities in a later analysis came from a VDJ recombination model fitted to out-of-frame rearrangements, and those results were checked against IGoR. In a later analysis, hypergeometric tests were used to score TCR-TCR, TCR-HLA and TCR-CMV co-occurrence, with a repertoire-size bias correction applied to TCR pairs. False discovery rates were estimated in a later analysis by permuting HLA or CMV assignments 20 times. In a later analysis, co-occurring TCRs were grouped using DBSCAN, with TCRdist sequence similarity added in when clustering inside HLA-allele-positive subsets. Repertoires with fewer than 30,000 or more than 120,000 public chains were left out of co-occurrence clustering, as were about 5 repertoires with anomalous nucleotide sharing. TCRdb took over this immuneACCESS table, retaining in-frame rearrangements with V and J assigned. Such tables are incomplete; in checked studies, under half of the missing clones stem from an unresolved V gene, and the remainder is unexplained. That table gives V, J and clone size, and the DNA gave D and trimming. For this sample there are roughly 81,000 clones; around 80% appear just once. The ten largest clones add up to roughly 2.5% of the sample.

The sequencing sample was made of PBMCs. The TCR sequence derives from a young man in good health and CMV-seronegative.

The CDR3 in this case is CASSFISGRNTDTQYF. The nucleotide sequence reads as follows: TGTGCCAGCAGCTTTATTAGCGGGAGAAACACAGATACGCAGTATTTT. The chain is encoded by TRBV7-9 joined to TRBJ2-3, with 9 bases matching TRBD2. For this chain, trimming is 3 bases at the V end and 2 bases at the J end, and the number of junction bases without a gene match is 6. The CDR3 contains 16 residues, cysteine and phenylalanine counted. CDR3 DNA only is kept here, 48 bases in frame from base 1. CDR1 and CDR2 are drawn from the germline V gene (reference sequence): SEHNR, FQNEAQ. Outside the CDR3, residues come from the reference TRBV7-9 and TRBJ2-3 proteins, so the full variable domain is: DTGVSQNPRHKITKRGQNVTFRCDPISEHNRLYWYRQTLGQGPEFLTYFQNEAQLEKSRLLSDRFSAERPKGSFSTLEIQRTEQGDSAMYLCASSFISGRNTDTQYFGPGTRLTVL.